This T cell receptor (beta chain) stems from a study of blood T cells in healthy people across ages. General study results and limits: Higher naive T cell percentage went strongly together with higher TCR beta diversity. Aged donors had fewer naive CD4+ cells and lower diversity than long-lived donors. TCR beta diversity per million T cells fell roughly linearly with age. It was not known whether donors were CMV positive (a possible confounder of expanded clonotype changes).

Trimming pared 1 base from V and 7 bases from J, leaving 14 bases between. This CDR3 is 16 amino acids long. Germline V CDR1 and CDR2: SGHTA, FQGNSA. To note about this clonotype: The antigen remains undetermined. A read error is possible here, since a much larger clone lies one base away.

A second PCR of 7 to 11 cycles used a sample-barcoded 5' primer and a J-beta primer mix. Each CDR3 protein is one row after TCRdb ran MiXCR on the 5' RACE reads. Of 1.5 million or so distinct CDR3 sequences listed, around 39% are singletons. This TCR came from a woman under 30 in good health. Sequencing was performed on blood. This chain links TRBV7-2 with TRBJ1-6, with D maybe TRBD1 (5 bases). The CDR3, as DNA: TGTGCCAGCAGCTTAGGAGACAGTTTGGGGAATTCACCCCTCCACTTT. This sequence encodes CASSLGDSLGNSPLHF.